This T cell receptor beta chain stems from a study of Graves' ophthalmopathy and Graves' hyperthyroidism. Each hyperthyroidism patient was newly diagnosed, with under 2 months' duration, and aged 18 to 65. Diagnoses were established from clinical symptoms, serum thyroxine, TRAb, thyroid ultrasound and orbital computed tomography. This clonotype was picked up many times. CDR1 is LGHNT and CDR2 is FRNRAP in the germline V gene. The length of the CDR3 is 11 residues. Trimming shortened V by 7 bases and J by 5 bases, and 8 bases separated the two germline ends. Using RNA transcripts, the TCR beta CDR3 regions were amplified. Second-round multiplex PCR came after a first-round RT-PCR that employed HTBI primers. One entry per CDR3 protein results from TCRdb running MiXCR on the multiplex PCR reads. The profile shows 350,000 to 400,000 distinct CDR3 sequences, 15% of them singletons.

The sequence was collected from a woman in her late teens or twenties with stable Graves' hyperthyroidism. Sequencing was done on a sample of peripheral blood. The rearrangement joins TRBV12-5 to TRBJ2-5; D is unresolved. This chain's CDR3 is CASATHETQYF. The CDR3 DNA reads as TGTGCTAGTGCCACCCACGAGACCCAGTACTTC. Based on the CDR3 plus reference TRBV12-5 and TRBJ2-5, the full variable domain is DARVTQTPRHKVTEMGQEVTMRCQPILGHNTVFWYRQTMMQGLELLAYFRNRAPLDDSGMPKDRFSAEMPDATLATLKIQPSEPRDSAVYFCASATHETQYFGPGTRLLVL.